This T cell receptor beta chain was identified during a study of OX40 agonist ivuxolimab in advanced cancers. Study summary: Ivuxolimab was delivered to patients intravenously every 2 weeks at doses spanning 0.01 to 10 mg/kg.

Profiled with immunoSEQ multiplex PCR; TCRdb holds only in-frame clones, not every one. The sample includes tens of thousands of clones, about 91% of them seen just once. The CDR3 is 13 amino acids. The germline V gene has CDR1 SGHNT and CDR2 YYREEE (reference sequence). V shed 4 bases and J shed 4 bases, with 10 bases lying between them. This clonotype originated in an adult with an advanced solid tumor such as melanoma, head and neck, liver or kidney cancer. Sequencing was performed on CD4+ or CD8+ T cells sorted from blood, taken in a trial of the OX40 agonist ivuxolimab. The chain recombines TRBV5-4 with TRBJ2-3, with a weak D call TRBD1 (6 bases). Here the CDR3 DNA reads TGTGCCAGCAGCACAGGGACCCCAGATACGCAGTATTTT. It yields the protein CASSTGTPDTQYF.